The next 25 T cell receptor beta chains were all read from a single sample in a study of blood T cell repertoires in COVID-19. Some clones are missing from TCRdb's copy, which holds only in-frame ones; the method was immunoSEQ multiplex PCR. This sample has fewer than 350,000 clones, with about 86% found just once. The sample comprised peripheral blood. These receptors came from a woman in her twenties or thirties who had recovered from COVID-19.

This chain links TRBV18 with TRBJ2-2; no reliable D call. This CDR3 comprises 17 residues. Germline CDR1 KGHSH, CDR2 LQKENI. The V gene lost 4 bases and the J gene lost 2 bases, with 17 bases spanning the gap. The CDR3 protein is CASSQAWRIDNTGELFF. In DNA form, the CDR3 reads TGTGCCAGCTCACAAGCCTGGCGGATAGATAACACCGGGGAGCTGTTTTTT. The whole variable domain, filled in from reference TRBV18 and TRBJ2-2, reads NAGVMQNPRHLVRRRGQEARLRCSPMKGHSHVYWYRQLPEEGLKFMVYLQKENIIDESGMPKERFSAEFPKEGPSILRIQQVVRGDSAAYFCASSQAWRIDNTGELFFGEGSRLTVL.

The chain carries TRBV28 and TRBJ2-7; 10 positions agree with TRBD1. The trim removed 2 bases at V and 4 bases at J, leaving 5 bases unmatched. Germline values: CDR1 MDHEN, CDR2 SYDVKM. This CDR3 contains 15 residues. The CDR3 DNA reads as TGTGCCAGCAGTTTAAGGGGACAGGGGAAATACGAGCAGTACTTC. It yields the protein CASSLRGQGKYEQYF.

This clone showed up just a few times. The rearrangement joins TRBV12-3 or TRBV12-4 to TRBJ1-2, with D perhaps TRBD1 (6 bases). The V and J ends lost 3 bases and 6 bases respectively, with 11 bases between them. The CDR3 loop spans 13 amino acids. CDR3 sequence reads: CASSFMAGDGYTF. CDR3 bases: TGTGCCAGCAGTTTTATGGCAGGGGATGGCTACACCTTC.

This chain joins TRBV5-1 and TRBJ2-7, with D maybe TRBD1 (5 bases). The CDR3 sequence is 15 residues long. V was pared by 0 bases and J by 5 bases, with 15 bases between. Looked up from germline, CDR1 is SGHRS and CDR2 is YFSETQ. CDR3 sequence: CASSLVSRVFHEQYF. CDR3 nucleotides: TGCGCCAGCAGCTTGGTCTCCAGGGTTTTCCACGAGCAGTACTTC.

This clone was seen once. The V and J genes are TRBV6-6 and TRBJ2-7, with TRBD1 identical over 9 bases. The CDR3 totals 15 residues. V dropped 7 bases and J dropped 4; count of bases not matched to a gene: 11. Germline V gene sequence: CDR1 MNHNY, CDR2 SVGAGI (reference sequence). The CDR3 region has the DNA TGTGCCAGCAAACCGGGACAGGGTATTTCTTACGAGCAGTACTTC. Protein product: CASKPGQGISYEQYF.

The gene calls are TRBV11-3 and TRBJ2-7, with 9 bases that match TRBD1. The CDR3 has 15 residues. V gave up 5 bases and J gave up 3 bases; unmatched junction bases: 8. The germline CDR1 and CDR2 sequences are SGHNT and YENEEA. The DNA of the CDR3 is TGTGCCAGCAGCCTCCGGACAGGGGACTACTACGAGCAGTACTTC. Protein product: CASSLRTGDYYEQYF.

V and J are TRBV28 and TRBJ2-1; D gene uncertain. V was trimmed by 7 bases and J by 13 bases, leaving 14 bases between them. The CDR3 covers 11 residues. Germline CDR1 is MDHEN and CDR2 is SYDVKM. DNA of the CDR3: TGTGCCAGCATCCTTGGAGCTCGACAGTTCTTC. Translated, it gives CASILGARQFF.

V and J are TRBV9 and TRBJ2-1; 9 positions agree with TRBD1. Germline CDR1 is SGDLS and CDR2 is YYNGEE. This CDR3 is built from 15 residues. The V and J ends lost 2 bases and 0 bases, in that order; junction bases with no gene match: 0. The CDR3 bases are TGTGCCAGCAGCGTGGGACAGGGCTCCTACAATGAGCAGTTCTTC. Translated: CASSVGQGSYNEQFF.

The chain couples TRBV10-1 to TRBJ2-5; possible D gene TRBD2, 5 bases. From germline, CDR1 is WNHNN and CDR2 SYGVQD (reference sequence). V gave up 0 bases and J gave up 5 bases, with 19 bases separating them. This CDR3 contains 17 residues. The CDR3 DNA reads TGCGCCAGCAGTGAGTCTCAACGGGTAGAGGGTTATGAGACCCAGTACTTC. It codes for CASSESQRVEGYETQYF.

The sample holds one count of this clone. This chain links TRBV5-6 with TRBJ2-2, with D maybe TRBD1 (6 bases). V lost 6 bases, J lost 7 bases, and 22 bases lay in between. The germline V gene encodes CDR1 SGHDT and CDR2 YYEEEE. The CDR3 sequence is 16 residues long. The CDR3 here is CASTDLAGESNGELFF. The DNA of the CDR3 is TGTGCCAGCACTGACCTGGCAGGGGAGTCTAACGGGGAGCTGTTTTTT.

DNA of the CDR3: TGTGCCAGCGGGTTGGGACAGGGCCCCCACGAGCAGTACTTC. As protein: CASGLGQGPHEQYF. V gene TRBV7-2 combines with J gene TRBJ2-7; 9 bases map to TRBD1. Losses at the gene ends were 8 bases for V and 5 bases for J; bases not matched to a gene: 10. The CDR3 loop spans 14 amino acids. From germline, CDR1 is SGHTA and CDR2 FQGNSA.

The chain is built from TRBV7-9 and TRBJ2-3; TRBD1 agrees at 7 bases. V gave up 0 bases and J gave up 5 bases; unmatched junction bases: 8. The length of the CDR3 is 16 residues. Per the germline V gene, CDR1 is SEHNR and CDR2 is FQNEAQ (reference sequence). In DNA, the CDR3 is TGTGCCAGCAGCTTAGCAGGGACAGCGAGACGAGATACGCAGTATTTT. This codes for CASSLAGTARRDTQYF.

This sequence joins TRBV7-3 and TRBJ2-2; 7 nucleotides agree with TRBD2. The CDR3 totals 14 residues. CDR1 is SGHTA, CDR2 FQGTGA, per germline. V lost 8 bases, J lost 4 bases, and 7 bases stayed unmatched. The CDR3: CASASSGVTGELFF. The CDR3 DNA is TGTGCCAGCGCCTCCAGCGGGGTCACCGGGGAGCTGTTTTTT.

This sequence joins TRBV7-9 and TRBJ1-3; D is ambiguous. The CDR3 runs to 16 residues. Germline V gene lookup returns CDR1 SEHNR and CDR2 FQNEAQ (reference sequence). V shed 2 bases and J shed 0 bases, with 11 bases lying between them. The CDR3 DNA is TGTGCCAGCAGCTTAAATAGTGAGAGCTCTGGAAACACCATATATTTT. Its protein is CASSLNSESSGNTIYF. The variable domain in full, with the rest retrieved from reference TRBV7-9 and TRBJ1-3, is DTGVSQNPRHKITKRGQNVTFRCDPISEHNRLYWYRQTLGQGPEFLTYFQNEAQLEKSRLLSDRFSAERPKGSFSTLEIQRTEQGDSAMYLCASSLNSESSGNTIYFGEGSWLTVV.

V is TRBV18 and J is TRBJ2-7; 7 bases are a match to TRBD1. V dropped 5 bases and J dropped 6; count of bases not matched to a gene: 16. The CDR3 extends over 16 amino acids. Germline CDR1 reads KGHSH; CDR2 reads LQKENI. For the CDR3, the DNA is TGTGCCAGCTCAGCTAGGATTGGGCAGGGGGAATTCGAGCAGTACTTC. Its protein product is CASSARIGQGEFEQYF.

This clone was seen a handful of times. V usage is TRBV6-6 and J usage is TRBJ2-5; D remains ambiguous. Per the germline V gene, CDR1 is MNHNY and CDR2 is SVGAGI (reference sequence). This CDR3 contains 16 residues. Trimming took off 3 bases at V and 4 bases at J, with 18 bases between the two ends. The CDR3 loop is CASSYLGFGLGETQYF. The CDR3, as DNA: TGTGCCAGCAGTTATCTCGGGTTCGGTCTCGGAGAGACCCAGTACTTC.

The chain links TRBV14 to TRBJ2-3; perhaps TRBD2 as D (5 bases). The ends were cut back, 4 bases at V and 4 bases at J, with 12 bases in the middle. Germline V gene sequence: CDR1 SGHDN, CDR2 FVKESK. CDR3 length: 14 amino acids. CDR3 sequence (DNA): TGTGCCAGCAGCCTGAATTGGCGGGCAGATACGCAGTATTTT. The encoded protein is CASSLNWRADTQYF.

The J gene is TRBJ2-3, the V gene TRBV19; 7 bases are shared with TRBD1. The J segment lost 4 bases and the V segment lost 5 bases, leaving 9 bases of the junction unmatched. The CDR3 has 15 residues. CDR1 and CDR2 (germline): LNHDA, SQIVND (reference sequence). The CDR3 DNA is TGTGCCAGTAGTGCTGCACGACAGGGATCAGATACGCAGTATTTT. It translates to CASSAARQGSDTQYF.

The chain recombines TRBV25-1 with TRBJ2-4; a weak D match, TRBD2 (5 bases). The CDR3 spans 13 residues. V lost 10 bases and J lost 4, with 14 bases in between. Germline V lookup: CDR1 MGHDK, CDR2 SYGVNS. Here the CDR3 reads CATALRGKNIQYF. CDR3 in DNA: TGTGCCACCGCGCTAAGAGGGAAAAACATTCAGTACTTC.

The rearrangement joins TRBV6-5 to TRBJ1-6; D remains ambiguous. The CDR3 length is 14 residues. Trimming stripped 5 bases from V and 9 bases from J, with 14 bases between. CDR1 is MNHEY, CDR2 SVGAGI, per germline. CDR3 sequence: CASSPRPSSSPLHF. CDR3 nucleotides: TGTGCCAGCAGTCCGCGACCGTCTAGTTCACCCCTCCACTTT.

The V and J genes are TRBV11-2 and TRBJ2-7; no reliable D call. The CDR3 contains 15 residues. Trimming stripped 1 base from V and 5 bases from J, with 15 bases between. Germline CDR1 SGHAT, CDR2 FQNNGV. The CDR3 loop is CASSLGGYPADEQYF. The CDR3 DNA reads as TGTGCCAGCAGCTTAGGCGGCTACCCAGCTGACGAGCAGTACTTC. The full variable domain, completed using reference TRBV11-2 and TRBJ2-7, is EAGVAQSPRYKIIEKRQSVAFWCNPISGHATLYWYQQILGQGPKLLIQFQNNGVVDDSQLPKDRFSAERLKGVDSTLKIQPAKLEDSAVYLCASSLGGYPADEQYFGPGTRLTVT.

This clone has just one count. The chain carries TRBV2 and TRBJ1-5; no clear D. The CDR3 is made up of 15 amino acids. Germline V gene data show CDR1 as SNHLY and CDR2 as FYNNEI. Trimming removed 6 bases at V and 0 bases at J, with 12 bases between. The CDR3 DNA follows: TGTGCCAGCAGCGGGCCGGGAGATAGCAATCAGCCCCAGCATTTT. It codes for CASSGPGDSNQPQHF. The variable domain in full, with the rest retrieved from reference TRBV2 and TRBJ1-5, is EPEVTQTPSHQVTQMGQEVILRCVPISNHLYFYWYRQILGQKVEFLVSFYNNEISEKSEIFDDQFSVERPDGSNFTLKIRSTKLEDSAMYFCASSGPGDSNQPQHFGDGTRLSIL.

The chain has TRBV7-8 and TRBJ1-4; TRBD1 matches 9 bases. CDR3 size: 15 residues. V shed 5 bases and J 8 bases; nucleotides not matched to a gene: 9. Germline assignment: CDR1 SGHVS and CDR2 FQNEAQ. The CDR3 DNA is TGTGCCAGCAGCCTACAGGGGGCGGAGAGAGAAAAACTGTTTTTT. It encodes CASSLQGAEREKLFF.

The chain combines TRBV6-1 with TRBJ2-1, with D tentatively TRBD2 (5 bases). V was clipped by 6 bases and J by 5 bases, with 14 bases between them. Looked up from germline, CDR1 is MNHNS and CDR2 is SASEGT. The CDR3 totals 14 residues. The CDR3 nucleotides are TGTGCCAGCAGGCCCCATGGGAGCCACAATGAGCAGTTCTTC. Translated: CASRPHGSHNEQFF.

The V and J genes are TRBV6-5 and TRBJ1-6, with 9 bases identical to TRBD1. Unmatched junction bases numbered 9, after V lost 5 bases and J lost 10 bases. CDR1 is MNHEY and CDR2 is SVGAGI in the germline V gene. The CDR3 covers 15 residues. CDR3 sequence: CASSRAGQGGSPLHF. The CDR3, as DNA: TGTGCCAGCAGTCGCGCGGGACAGGGTGGGTCACCCCTCCACTTT.